This record looks at one T cell receptor (beta chain) sequence and its context. This sample is part of a study of OX40 agonist ivuxolimab in advanced cancers. The table came from immunoSEQ multiplex PCR; TCRdb's copy has only in-frame clones and leaves some out. The table lists about 30,000 clones, approximately 87% of them singletons, with around 30% in the top ten. This material consisted of CD4+ or CD8+ T cells sorted from blood, taken in a trial of the OX40 agonist ivuxolimab. This TCR was recovered from an adult with an advanced solid tumor such as melanoma, head and neck, liver or kidney cancer.

CDR3 DNA: TGTGCCAGCAGCTTGGGTAACAGGGGGAACACTGAAGCTTTCTTT. Protein: CASSLGNRGNTEAFF. The V call is TRBV5-6, the J call TRBJ1-1; 7 nucleotides agree with TRBD1. The CDR3 is 15 amino acids. V was pared by 0 bases and J by 1 base, with 3 bases of the junction left unmatched. From germline, CDR1 is SGHDT and CDR2 YYEEEE. Based on the CDR3 plus reference TRBV5-6 and TRBJ1-1, the full variable domain is DAGVTQSPTHLIKTRGQQVTLRCSPKSGHDTVSWYQQALGQGPQFIFQYYEEEERQRGNFPDRFSGHQFPNYSSELNVNALLLGDSALYLCASSLGNRGNTEAFFGQGTRLTVV.